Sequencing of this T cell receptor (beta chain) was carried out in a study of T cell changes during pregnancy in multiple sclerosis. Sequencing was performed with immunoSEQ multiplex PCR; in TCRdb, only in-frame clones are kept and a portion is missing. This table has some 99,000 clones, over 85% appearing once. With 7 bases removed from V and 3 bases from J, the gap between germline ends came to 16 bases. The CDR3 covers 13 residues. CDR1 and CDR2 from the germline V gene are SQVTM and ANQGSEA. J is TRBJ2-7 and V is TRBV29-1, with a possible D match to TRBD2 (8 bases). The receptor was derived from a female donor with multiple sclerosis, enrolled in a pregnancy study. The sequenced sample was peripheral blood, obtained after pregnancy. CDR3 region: CSAGRGRLYEQYF. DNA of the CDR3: TGCAGCGCCGGGAGGGGGCGTCTCTACGAGCAGTACTTC.